These 10 T cell receptor beta chains were all obtained from the same sample, sequenced in a study of PD-L1 blockade in urothelial cancer. Time point: pretreatment peripheral blood. Using immunoSEQ multiplex PCR, the repertoire was profiled, and TCRdb retains in-frame clones only, with some absent. The data show around 86,000 clones, 70% to 90% seen once. The sequenced sample was PBMCs, obtained around atezolizumab (anti-PD-L1) treatment. The receptors were gathered from a man aged 40-49 years with urothelial cancer.

The chain uses TRBV28 and TRBJ1-2, with 7 positions matching TRBD1. Germline trimming cut 11 bases from V and 1 base from J; bases unmatched to any gene: 7. Germline CDR1 and CDR2: MDHEN and SYDVKM. The CDR3 is 13 amino acids. CDR3 sequence reads: CASSTGNNYGYTF. CDR3 DNA: TGTGCCTCCTCGACAGGGAATAACTATGGCTACACCTTC.

The chain carries TRBV15 and TRBJ1-1; tentatively, D is TRBD1 (6 bases). With 3 bases removed from V and 4 bases from J, the gap between germline ends came to 15 bases. Germline V gives CDR1 LNHNV, CDR2 YYDKDF (reference sequence). The CDR3 loop spans 15 amino acids. The DNA for the CDR3 is TGTGCCACCAGCAGCGATCACAGGGTTGGCACTGAAGCTTTCTTT. Translating it yields CATSSDHRVGTEAFF.

The rearrangement uses TRBV18 and TRBJ2-2, with a weak D call TRBD1 (5 bases). CDR1 is KGHSH, CDR2 LQKENI, per germline. The CDR3 sequence is 16 residues long. Trimming took off 3 bases at V and 4 bases at J, with 15 bases between the two ends. CDR3 in amino acids: CASSPGAQGSTGELFF. The CDR3 nucleotides read TGTGCCAGCTCACCTGGAGCGCAGGGAAGCACCGGGGAGCTGTTTTTT.

CDR3 coding DNA: TGCGCCAGCAGCCAAGATCGGTTAATGAGCTATGGCTACACCTTC. This codes for CASSQDRLMSYGYTF. The chain carries TRBV4-1 and TRBJ1-2, with D uncertain. V was pared by 0 bases and J by 4 bases, with 12 bases between. Germline loops: CDR1 MGHRA, CDR2 YSYEKL. The CDR3 is 15 amino acids.

The V call is TRBV6-5, the J call TRBJ1-2; TRBD1 matches at 7 bases. J gave up 4 bases and V 5 bases, and 4 bases lay outside the gene matches. This CDR3 contains 13 residues. From germline, CDR1 is MNHEY and CDR2 SVGAGI. CDR3 nucleotides: TGTGCCAGCAGTCGACAGGGATCCTATGGCTACACCTTC. Its translation: CASSRQGSYGYTF.

The genes are TRBV28 and TRBJ2-3, with D unresolved. The CDR3 sequence is 13 residues long. Trimming shortened V by 6 bases and J by 15 bases, and 22 bases separated the two germline ends. Germline V lookup: CDR1 MDHEN, CDR2 SYDVKM. The CDR3 region has the DNA TGTGCCAGCAGCTCCCCGGTTCCTGCGGCTAGTTATTTT. Translation: CASSSPVPAASYF.

The chain recombines TRBV19 with TRBJ2-7; a weak D match, TRBD1 (6 bases). CDR1 and CDR2 (germline): LNHDA, SQIVND (reference sequence). Trimming cost V 3 bases and J 1 base, with 7 bases left between them. The CDR3 is 13 residues long. CDR3: CASSIGQSYEQYF. The CDR3 DNA reads TGTGCCAGTAGTATCGGACAGTCCTACGAGCAGTACTTC.

In DNA, the CDR3 is TGTGCCAGCAGCTCTTCGACAGGGTCTCTAAGCTATGGCTACACCTTC. Residues: CASSSSTGSLSYGYTF. V gene TRBV7-2 combines with J gene TRBJ1-2; TRBD1 matches 7 bases. The CDR3 is 16 amino acids. Trimming took 4 bases from V and 4 from J; bases not matched to a gene: 12. From germline, CDR1 is SGHTA and CDR2 FQGNSA.

V gene TRBV5-4 combines with J gene TRBJ2-1, with unresolved D. Trimming removed 4 bases from V and 3 bases from J, with 5 bases in between. Germline V gene lookup returns CDR1 SGHNT and CDR2 YYREEE (reference sequence). The CDR3 loop spans 12 amino acids. The CDR3 nucleotides are TGTGCCAGCAGCCTTAACTACAATGAGCAGTTCTTC. Translating gives CASSLNYNEQFF. The complete variable domain, with remaining parts taken from reference TRBV5-4 and TRBJ2-1, reads ETGVTQSPTHLIKTRGQQVTLRCSSQSGHNTVSWYQQALGQGPQFIFQYYREEENGRGNFPPRFSGLQFPNYSSELNVNALELDDSALYLCASSLNYNEQFFGPGTRLTVL.

A few counts support this clone. This chain joins TRBV5-4 and TRBJ2-7; D call uncertain. There are 14 residues in the CDR3. CDR1 is SGHNT, CDR2 YYREEE, per germline (reference sequence). The V end lost 0 bases, the J end lost 0 bases, and 7 bases lay between the germline ends. CDR3 amino acids: CASSLEQASYEQYF. As DNA, the CDR3 is TGTGCCAGCAGCTTGGAGCAGGCCTCCTACGAGCAGTACTTC.